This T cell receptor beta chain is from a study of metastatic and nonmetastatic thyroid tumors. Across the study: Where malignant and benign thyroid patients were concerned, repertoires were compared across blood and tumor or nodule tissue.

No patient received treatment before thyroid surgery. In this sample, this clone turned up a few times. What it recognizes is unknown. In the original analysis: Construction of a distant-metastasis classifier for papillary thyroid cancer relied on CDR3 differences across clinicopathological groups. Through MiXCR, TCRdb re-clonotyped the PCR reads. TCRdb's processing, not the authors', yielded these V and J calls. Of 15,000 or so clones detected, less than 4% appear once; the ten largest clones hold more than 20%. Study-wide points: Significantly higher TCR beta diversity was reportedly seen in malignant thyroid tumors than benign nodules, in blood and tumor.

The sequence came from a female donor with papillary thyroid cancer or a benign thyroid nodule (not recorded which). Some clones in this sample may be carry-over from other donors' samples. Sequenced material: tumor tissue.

The CDR3 sequence: CASSLLGYGNTIYF. DNA of the CDR3: TGTGCCAGCAGCTTATTAGGTTACGGAAACACCATATATTTT. The chain is built from TRBV7-2 and TRBJ1-3; D gene uncertain. The CDR3 covers 14 residues. CDR1 is SGHTA, CDR2 FQGNSA, per germline. With 2 bases removed from V and 4 bases from J, the gap between germline ends came to 9 bases.